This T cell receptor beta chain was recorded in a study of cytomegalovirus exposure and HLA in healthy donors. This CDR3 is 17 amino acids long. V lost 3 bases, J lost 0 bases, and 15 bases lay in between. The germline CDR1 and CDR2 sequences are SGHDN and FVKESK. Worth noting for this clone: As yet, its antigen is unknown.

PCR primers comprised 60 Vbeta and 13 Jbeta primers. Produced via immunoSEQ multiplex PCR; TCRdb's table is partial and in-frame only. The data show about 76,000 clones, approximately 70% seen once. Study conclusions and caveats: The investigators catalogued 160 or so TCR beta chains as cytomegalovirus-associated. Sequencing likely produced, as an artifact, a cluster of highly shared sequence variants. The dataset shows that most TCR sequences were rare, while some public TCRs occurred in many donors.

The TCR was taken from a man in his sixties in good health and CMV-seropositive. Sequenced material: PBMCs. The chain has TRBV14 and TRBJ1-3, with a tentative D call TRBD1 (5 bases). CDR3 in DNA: TGTGCCAGCAGCCACGAGCAGCGACAGAGCTCTGGAAACACCATATATTTT. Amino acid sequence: CASSHEQRQSSGNTIYF. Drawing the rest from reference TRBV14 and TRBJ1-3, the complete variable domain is EAGVTQFPSHSVIEKGQTVTLRCDPISGHDNLYWYRRVMGKEIKFLLHFVKESKQDESGMPNNRFLAERTGGTYSTLKVQPAELEDSGVYFCASSHEQRQSSGNTIYFGEGSWLTVV.